This T cell receptor (beta chain) was sequenced during a study of Ad26.COV2.S vaccination and SARS-CoV-2 variants. Whole-study findings and limits: Reported findings describe substantial breadth in spike-specific CD8+ and CD4+ T cell responses following vaccination. Breadth of non-spike TCRs did not differ between vaccinees and placebo recipients.

On this clone: The antigen is undetermined.

Germline V gives CDR1 MNHEY, CDR2 SVGAGI. The CDR3 consists of 12 residues. V was shortened by 7 bases and J by 4 bases, with 10 bases between the two germline ends. Treatment reported: roughly 19 received Ad26.COV2.S at low or high dose, single or two shots; roughly five received placebo; per-sample allocation not given. The investigators took samples on day 63 after the first vaccine or placebo injection. Sequenced by immunoSEQ multiplex PCR; TCRdb stores in-frame clones only, minus some. The sample contains some 320,000 clones, 85% of which appear only once. The sequences come from peripheral blood, collected in a trial of Ad26.COV2.S vaccine versus placebo. The origin of this receptor is a person aged 18-60 years who received the Ad26.COV2.S COVID-19 vaccine or a placebo. The chain carries TRBV6-5 and TRBJ1-2; D is unresolved. Here the CDR3 reads CASITYPYGYTF. As DNA, the CDR3 is TGTGCCAGCATAACCTACCCCTATGGCTACACCTTC.